This TCR beta chain was identified during a study of blood T cell repertoires in COVID-19. The CDR3 sequence is 13 residues long. Germline assignment: CDR1 SGHNT and CDR2 YYREEE (reference sequence). Trimming left V 2 bases short and J 6 bases short, with 11 bases between. In the authors' methods: Researchers report that nucleated cell counts were estimated from reference gene primer amplification. Some clones are missing from TCRdb's copy, which holds only in-frame ones; the method was immunoSEQ multiplex PCR. V and J calls and clone size are copied from that table; D and trimming were computed from the DNA. The table records around 200,000 clones, less than 85% of them present only once.

The sequencing input was peripheral blood. This clonotype was obtained from a human donor in a cohort sampled during active COVID-19. The chain uses TRBV5-4 and TRBJ1-1; TRBD1 might be the D (5 bases). CDR3 residues: CASSFGWGAEAFF. CDR3 nucleotides: TGTGCCAGCAGCTTCGGGTGGGGGGCTGAAGCTTTCTTT.